Below, 31 T cell receptor beta chains from the same sample are listed, as sequenced in a study of human T cells and chemical hapten exposure. Time point defined: patch test 1, 2 weeks after DPC sensitization. The treatment is: therapeutic diphenylcyclopropenone sensitization with weekly scalp DPC. Via MiXCR, TCRdb re-called the RACE reads, giving one row per CDR3 protein. The sample holds about 110,000 distinct CDR3 sequences, 8% to 13% seen once. The input for sequencing was whole blood, taken in connection with sensitization to the hapten diphenylcyclopropenone (DPC). Receptors were obtained from a woman aged 40 to 50 with alopecia areata. Some clones in this sample may be carry-over from other donors' samples.

This clonotype turned up a few times. The chain employs TRBV20-1 and TRBJ1-4; 7 bases are a match to TRBD1. Germline CDR1 DFQATT, CDR2 SNEGSKA (reference sequence). V was clipped by 4 bases and J by 6 bases; unmatched bases: 5. The CDR3 covers 13 residues. The CDR3 coding sequence is TGCAGTGCTATAAAGGGGGCCTATGAAAAACTGTTTTTT. Protein sequence: CSAIKGAYEKLFF.

The chain links TRBV5-4 to TRBJ2-2; D is undetermined. Trimming removed 7 bases at V and 9 bases at J, with 16 bases between. Germline CDR1 is SGHNT and CDR2 is YYREEE (reference sequence). This CDR3 has 13 residues. CDR3 amino acids: CASSLPLSRELFF. The CDR3 DNA follows: TGTGCCAGCTCACTCCCGCTTTCCCGGGAGCTGTTTTTT. Based on the CDR3 plus reference TRBV5-4 and TRBJ2-2, the full variable domain is ETGVTQSPTHLIKTRGQQVTLRCSSQSGHNTVSWYQQALGQGPQFIFQYYREEENGRGNFPPRFSGLQFPNYSSELNVNALELDDSALYLCASSLPLSRELFFGEGSRLTVL.

The chain couples TRBV2 to TRBJ2-7; D perhaps matches TRBD2 (5 bases). From germline, CDR1 is SNHLY and CDR2 FYNNEI. The CDR3 covers 14 residues. Between the trimmed V and J ends, which lost 0 bases and 4 bases, there was a span of 10 bases. The CDR3 DNA reads as TGTGCCAGCAGTGAAGCGCTTCGGGGATACGAGCAGTACTTC. This translates into CASSEALRGYEQYF.

This rearrangement joins TRBV20-1 to TRBJ1-1; D uncertain. There are 14 residues in the CDR3. The V end was cut by 0 bases, the J end by 5 bases, with 13 bases between. CDR1 and CDR2 (germline): DFQATT, SNEGSKA (reference sequence). CDR3 protein: CSARDYAGGTEAFF. The CDR3 DNA is TGCAGTGCTAGAGATTACGCAGGCGGAACTGAAGCTTTCTTT.

This clonotype was seen many times. V usage is TRBV19 and J usage is TRBJ1-2; perhaps TRBD1 as D (5 bases). Trimming removed 5 bases from V and 8 bases from J, with 18 bases in between. This CDR3 region has 14 residues. Per germline, CDR1 LNHDA and CDR2 SQIVND (reference sequence). CDR3 protein: CASSEPGTAGGYTF. CDR3 bases: TGTGCCAGTAGTGAACCAGGGACCGCTGGCGGCTACACCTTC.

Many counts were recorded for this clonotype. The chain links TRBV9 to TRBJ2-7; D perhaps matches TRBD2 (5 bases). The germline gives CDR1 SGDLS, CDR2 YYNGEE. The V end was cut by 1 base, the J end by 3 bases, with 11 bases between. The CDR3 sequence is 14 residues long. The CDR3: CASSVRPGDYEQYF. CDR3 coding DNA: TGTGCCAGCAGCGTACGGCCCGGGGACTACGAGCAGTACTTC.

The chain has TRBV5-5 and TRBJ1-5; no firm D call. This CDR3 is 14 amino acids long. Germline V gene sequence: CDR1 SGHKS, CDR2 YYEKEE (reference sequence). The ends were cut back, 2 bases at V and 6 bases at J, with 12 bases in the middle. The CDR3 coding sequence is TGTGCCAGCAGCTTTCTATGGGCCGGTCAGCCCCAGCATTTT. Protein product: CASSFLWAGQPQHF.

The chain joins TRBV5-1 to TRBJ2-5, with TRBD2 matching over 12 bases. V was clipped by 6 bases and J by 6 bases; unmatched bases: 15. The germline gives CDR1 SGHRS, CDR2 YFSETQ. This CDR3 comprises 17 residues. CDR3 in amino acids: CASTLGVTSGSGKTQYF. CDR3 nucleotide sequence: TGCGCCAGCACCCTAGGGGTGACTAGCGGGAGCGGAAAGACCCAGTACTTC.

CDR3 amino acids: CASATGLAGSNEQFF. Written as DNA, the CDR3 is TGTGCTAGTGCCACGGGACTAGCGGGTAGCAATGAGCAGTTCTTC. The chain combines TRBV12-5 with TRBJ2-1; 12 bases are shared with TRBD2. CDR3 size: 15 residues. Unmatched junction bases numbered 7, after V lost 7 bases and J lost 6 bases. In germline, CDR1 is LGHNT, CDR2 FRNRAP.

This chain joins TRBV30 and TRBJ1-5; weak D call: TRBD1 (6 bases). The CDR3 has 14 amino acids. Germline V gene lookup returns CDR1 GTSNPN and CDR2 SVGIG (reference sequence). The germline V and J ends were trimmed by 1 base and 7 bases, with 14 bases remaining between them. The CDR3 reads CAWSDGQPGQPQHF. CDR3 bases: TGTGCCTGGAGTGATGGACAGCCGGGGCAGCCCCAGCATTTT.

This clonotype was seen repeatedly, ten times or more. V usage is TRBV2 and J usage is TRBJ2-5; D is unresolved. Germline loops: CDR1 SNHLY, CDR2 FYNNEI. V lost 7 bases and J 2 bases, leaving 5 bases between the germline ends. This CDR3 has 11 residues. CDR3 protein: CASTEQETQYF. Here the CDR3 DNA reads TGTGCCAGCACAGAGCAAGAGACCCAGTACTTC.

There are many counts of this clonotype. The gene calls are TRBV15 and TRBJ2-1; the match to TRBD2 covers 7 bases. The CDR3 runs to 16 residues. In germline, CDR1 is LNHNV, CDR2 YYDKDF (reference sequence). J lost 2 bases, V lost 4 bases, and 8 bases had no gene match. CDR3 coding DNA: TGTGCCACCAGCAAGACTAGCCAAACCCCCTACAATGAGCAGTTCTTC. It encodes CATSKTSQTPYNEQFF.

This CDR3 reads CASSHPGVGGYTF. The CDR3 nucleotides read TGTGCCAGCAGCCACCCAGGAGTTGGCGGCTACACCTTC. The V gene is TRBV12-3 or TRBV12-4, the J gene TRBJ1-2; no clear D gene. This CDR3 contains 13 residues. With 6 bases removed from V and 8 bases from J, the gap between germline ends came to 16 bases.

DNA for the CDR3: TGTGCCAGCAGTCGCGCGGGTCAGGGTTCAAACATTCAGTACTTC. This encodes CASSRAGQGSNIQYF. The V call is TRBV12-3 or TRBV12-4, the J call TRBJ2-4; the D call may be TRBD1 or TRBD2 (5 bases each). The germline V and J ends were trimmed by 5 bases and 6 bases, with 17 bases remaining between them. The CDR3 has 15 residues.

This clonotype was seen repeatedly, ten times or more. One end of the junction is discordant with germline, which a read error may explain. The chain recombines TRBV7-9 with TRBJ1-1; TRBD1 aligns across 7 bases. Germline V gene data show CDR1 as SEHNR and CDR2 as FQNEAQ (reference sequence). The CDR3 is made up of 14 amino acids. CDR3 sequence: CASSDTSPTGLFIF. The DNA for the CDR3 is TGTGCCAGCAGCGACACCTCTCCGACAGGGTTGTTTATCTTT.

This clonotype was picked up a small number of times. One end of the junction varies from germline; a read error may be responsible. This chain links TRBV11-2 with TRBJ2-2; D might be TRBD2 (6 bases). Germline loops: CDR1 SGHAT, CDR2 FQNNGV. This CDR3 is 14 amino acids long. CDR3 nucleotide sequence: TGTGCCAGCAGCTTGCGCGTTCGGGGCGGGGAGCGGTTTTTT. This translates into CASSLRVRGGERFF.

The chain uses TRBV28 and TRBJ2-1; a possible D gene is TRBD2 (6 bases). Deletions cut 2 bases from V and 6 bases from J, with 17 bases between. The CDR3 sequence is 16 residues long. Germline CDR1 and CDR2: MDHEN and SYDVKM. CDR3 residues: CASSLQGGRGTNEQFF. The CDR3 DNA reads as TGTGCCAGCAGTTTACAGGGCGGCCGGGGGACCAATGAGCAGTTCTTC.

V usage is TRBV2 and J usage is TRBJ1-4; tentatively, D is TRBD1 (5 bases). Germline V gene data show CDR1 as SNHLY and CDR2 as FYNNEI. The CDR3 loop spans 14 amino acids. V lost 5 bases and J lost 5, with 12 bases in between. The CDR3 loop reads CASSSRGLNEKLFF. CDR3 in DNA: TGTGCCAGCAGTTCTCGGGGACTAAATGAAAAACTGTTTTTT.

The chain carries TRBV7-2 and TRBJ1-2; D is unresolved. V shed 5 bases and J shed 4 bases, with 11 bases lying between them. Germline CDR1 and CDR2: SGHTA and FQGNSA. The CDR3 is 13 amino acids. As DNA, the CDR3 is TGTGCCAGCAGCCGTGACCAGGTCTATGGCTACACCTTC. Translating gives CASSRDQVYGYTF. The full variable domain, rest sourced from reference TRBV7-2 and TRBJ1-2, is GAGVSQSPSNKVTEKGKDVELRCDPISGHTALYWYRQSLGQGLEFLIYFQGNSAPDKSGLPSDRFSAERTGGSVSTLTIQRTQQEDSAVYLCASSRDQVYGYTFGSGTRLTVV.

A few counts support this clonotype. This chain links TRBV21-1 with TRBJ2-5; the D segment call TRBD2 is taken from the table without a DNA check. TRBV21-1 is a documented pseudogene. The CDR3 runs 15 residues. CDR3 DNA: TGTGCCAGCGGGGGACTAGCGGGAGTGGAAGAGACCCAGTACTTC. Protein product: CASGGLAGVEETQYF.

Many counts were recorded for this clonotype. The CDR3 bases are TGTGCCAGCAGTCCGGGAAAAGGACGAGGCACAGATACGCAGTATTTT. It yields the protein CASSPGKGRGTDTQYF. The chain has TRBV7-2 and TRBJ2-3; D may be TRBD2 (5 bases). Trimming cost V 6 bases and J 1 base, with 17 bases left between them. Germline CDR1 reads SGHTA; CDR2 reads FQGNSA. This CDR3 comprises 16 residues.

The rearrangement uses TRBV18 and TRBJ2-5; D possibly corresponds to TRBD1 (5 bases). The CDR3 is 14 residues long. V gave up 7 bases and J gave up 2 bases, with 14 bases separating them. Per the germline V gene, CDR1 is KGHSH and CDR2 is LQKENI. The CDR3 loop reads CASCIQQGQETQYF. The CDR3 region has the DNA TGTGCCAGCTGCATACAGCAGGGTCAAGAGACCCAGTACTTC.

In its sample, this clonotype was seen a few times. The chain combines TRBV6-1 with TRBJ2-3, with 11 bases fitting TRBD1. V shed 5 bases and J 3 bases; nucleotides not matched to a gene: 4. Germline-derived CDR1 and CDR2 are MNHNS and SASEGT. The CDR3 has 15 amino acids. The CDR3 spells CASSSRDRGTDTQYF. The CDR3 DNA sequence: TGTGCCAGCAGTTCCCGGGACAGGGGGACAGATACGCAGTATTTT.

This clonotype was counted between two and nine times. The chain combines TRBV9 with TRBJ1-1; D is ambiguous. This CDR3 is built from 14 residues. Looked up from germline, CDR1 is SGDLS and CDR2 is YYNGEE. V dropped 0 bases and J dropped 0 bases, with 6 bases sitting between them. The CDR3 nucleotides are TGTGCCAGCAGCGTAGGGAGTGTGAACACTGAAGCTTTCTTT. Its translation is CASSVGSVNTEAFF.

This clonotype has more than one count but fewer than ten. This chain uses TRBV9 with TRBJ1-2; the match to TRBD1 covers 7 bases. The ends lost 3 bases at V and 4 bases at J; junction bases unmatched: 6. The germline V gene has CDR1 SGDLS and CDR2 YYNGEE. This CDR3 spans 14 amino acids. CDR3 DNA sequence: TGTGCCAGCAGCGAGGCCGGGACAGTCTATGGCTACACCTTC. Protein sequence: CASSEAGTVYGYTF.

This chain connects TRBV29-1 to TRBJ2-1; unclear D gene. V gave up 7 bases and J gave up 1 base, with 11 bases separating them. CDR3 length: 13 amino acids. CDR1 is SQVTM and CDR2 is ANQGSEA in the germline V gene. This chain's CDR3 is CSGSSHSYNEQFF. Written as DNA, the CDR3 is TGCAGCGGAAGCAGTCATTCCTACAATGAGCAGTTCTTC.

This clonotype was recorded at least ten times. The chain recombines TRBV5-4 with TRBJ2-2; 8 bases align to TRBD2. Germline V CDR1 and CDR2: SGHNT, YYREEE (reference sequence). This CDR3 is built from 16 residues. Trimming removed 4 bases from V and 2 bases from J; junction bases left unmatched: 7. Here the CDR3 reads CASSLRRGANTGELFF. The CDR3 nucleotides read TGTGCCAGCAGCCTCAGGCGGGGGGCCAACACCGGGGAGCTGTTTTTT.

This clonotype was observed at least ten times. This chain connects TRBV7-9 to TRBJ1-5, with a tentative D call TRBD1 (5 bases). The CDR3 runs to 12 residues. Germline V gene data show CDR1 as SEHNR and CDR2 as FQNEAQ (reference sequence). V lost 6 bases and J 6 bases, leaving 9 bases between the germline ends. This chain's CDR3 is CASRSGGQPQHF. DNA of the CDR3: TGTGCCAGCAGAAGCGGGGGTCAGCCCCAGCATTTT.

To note about this clonotype: A read error is possible here, since a much larger clone lies one base away. J is TRBJ2-7 and V is TRBV15; D is unresolved. Germline CDR1 LNHNV, CDR2 YYDKDF (reference sequence). Trimming stripped 0 bases from V and 12 bases from J, with 15 bases between. The CDR3 totals 13 residues. The CDR3 DNA follows: TGTGCCACCAGCAGAGATCGCGTCTCCTCGGTGTACTTC. The encoded protein is CATSRDRVSSVYF.

This clonotype has only a few counts. This sequence joins TRBV28 and TRBJ1-5; no reliable D call. In germline, CDR1 is MDHEN, CDR2 SYDVKM. V lost 4 bases, J lost 2 bases, and 9 bases lay in between. The CDR3 contains 14 residues. CDR3 coding DNA: TGTGCCAGCAGTTCCTCATCGGGCAATCAGCCCCAGCATTTT. This gives the protein CASSSSSGNQPQHF.

This chain connects TRBV12-3 or TRBV12-4 to TRBJ2-5; TRBD2 matches 8 bases. CDR3 size: 12 residues. The V segment lost 5 bases and the J segment 7 bases; nucleotides outside the gene matches: 3. The CDR3 loop is CASSPGGGTQYF. The CDR3 nucleotides are TGTGCCAGCAGTCCGGGGGGGGGGACCCAGTACTTC.